The 23 T cell receptor beta chains reported below all come from one sample, sequenced in a study of blood T cell repertoires in COVID-19. The data were produced by immunoSEQ multiplex PCR, yet TCRdb's version contains in-frame clones alone and is incomplete. This sample yields 330,000 or so clones, of which roughly 87% are seen a single time; approximately 9.9% belongs to the top ten. Sequencing input: peripheral blood. The receptors originated from a man aged 25-45 years with COVID-19, enrolled during active disease.

The chain couples TRBV6-5 to TRBJ1-2; weak D call: TRBD1 (6 bases). V dropped 7 bases and J dropped 4 bases, with 16 bases sitting between them. The CDR3 runs to 14 residues. The germline CDR1 and CDR2 sequences are MNHEY and SVGAGI. CDR3 sequence (DNA): TGTGCCAGCACGGGGATGGGGGCAGTCTATGGCTACACCTTC. As protein: CASTGMGAVYGYTF.

The chain couples TRBV18 to TRBJ2-2; 8 bases are shared with TRBD2. V dropped 1 base and J dropped 4; count of bases not matched to a gene: 8. The CDR3 loop spans 17 amino acids. Germline V gene sequence: CDR1 KGHSH, CDR2 LQKENI. The CDR3 bases are TGTGCCAGCTCACCACTCCCAGCCGGGAGGGCCACCGGGGAGCTGTTTTTT. As protein: CASSPLPAGRATGELFF.

This clone showed up just a few times. The chain uses TRBV12-5 and TRBJ1-2; TRBD1 matches 7 bases. The V and J ends lost 7 bases and 4 bases, in that order; junction bases with no gene match: 12. The CDR3 consists of 15 residues. Germline CDR1 LGHNT, CDR2 FRNRAP. CDR3 nucleotide sequence: TGTGCTAGTGCCCGGCAGGCAGGGGGGACCTATGGCTACACCTTC. It yields the protein CASARQAGGTYGYTF.

The chain is built from TRBV7-8 and TRBJ1-6; 7 bases line up with TRBD1. V shed 5 bases, J shed 5 bases, and the junction held 9 bases outside the gene matches. Germline assignment: CDR1 SGHVS and CDR2 FQNEAQ. The CDR3 is 16 residues long. The CDR3 nucleotides read TGTGCCAGCAGCATAAGGGGGCAGGGTGATAATTCACCCCTCCACTTT. Translated: CASSIRGQGDNSPLHF. Full variable domain (rest looked up from reference TRBV7-8 and TRBJ1-6): GAGVSQSPRYKVAKRGQDVALRCDPISGHVSLFWYQQALGQGPEFLTYFQNEAQLDKSGLPSDRFFAERPEGSVSTLKIQRTQQEDSAVYLCASSIRGQGDNSPLHFGNGTRLTVT.

This clone was counted a few times. This sequence joins TRBV6-6 and TRBJ1-2, with D possibly TRBD1 on 6 matching bases. V dropped 1 base and J dropped 2 bases, with 14 bases sitting between them. Germline V gene lookup returns CDR1 MNHNY and CDR2 SVGAGI (reference sequence). The CDR3 has 16 residues. CDR3 sequence: CASSYLAGVLNYGYTF. In DNA, the CDR3 is TGTGCCAGCAGTTACTTGGCAGGGGTCTTAAACTATGGCTACACCTTC.

This clone was observed a handful of times. This chain uses TRBV29-1 with TRBJ2-1; TRBD2 matches at 7 bases. Germline V gene sequence: CDR1 SQVTM, CDR2 ANQGSEA. The CDR3 sequence is 14 residues long. With V trimmed by 8 bases and J by 8 bases, 15 bases remained unmatched. For the CDR3, the DNA is TGCAGCCTCTGGGAGGGCGACAGTCGCGATGAGCAGTTCTTC. Translating it yields CSLWEGDSRDEQFF.

This chain uses TRBV5-4 with TRBJ2-5; D not certain. Trimming cost V 0 bases and J 1 base, with 7 bases left between them. In germline, CDR1 is SGHNT, CDR2 YYREEE (reference sequence). This CDR3 is 14 amino acids long. The CDR3 nucleotides are TGTGCCAGCAGCTTGGGGCAGTCCCAAGAGACCCAGTACTTC. This codes for CASSLGQSQETQYF.

The chain has TRBV6-5 and TRBJ1-1, with D maybe TRBD1 (5 bases). Germline V CDR1 and CDR2: MNHEY, SVGAGI. V was cut by 0 bases and J by 8 bases, with 13 bases left in between. This CDR3 is 14 amino acids long. The CDR3 nucleotides read TGTGCCAGCAGTTACTCGATCGGACAAGGAGAAGCTTTCTTT. Protein product: CASSYSIGQGEAFF.

The chain combines TRBV4-3 with TRBJ2-2; 14 bases are shared with TRBD2. V lost 6 bases, J lost 7 bases, and 7 bases stayed unmatched. The CDR3 spans 16 residues. Germline CDR1 and CDR2: LGHNA and YSLEER. As DNA, the CDR3 is TGCGCCAGCAGTCCGACTAGCGGGAGGGCTATCGGGGAGCTGTTTTTT. Protein: CASSPTSGRAIGELFF.

The gene calls are TRBV10-3 and TRBJ1-5, with 7 bases lining up with TRBD1. The CDR3 has 17 residues. Germline V gene data show CDR1 as ENHRY and CDR2 as SYGVKD. V shed 0 bases and J 4 bases; nucleotides not matched to a gene: 9. This CDR3 is CAISESGGGLANQPQHF. CDR3 in DNA: TGTGCCATCAGTGAGTCAGGAGGGGGCCTAGCGAATCAGCCCCAGCATTTT.

There are a few counts of this clone. The V and J genes are TRBV18 and TRBJ2-7; TRBD2 aligns across 12 bases. The CDR3 extends over 16 amino acids. CDR1 KGHSH and CDR2 LQKENI come from the germline V gene. With V trimmed by 1 base and J by 5 bases, 6 bases remained unmatched. This CDR3 is CASSPRETSGGNEQYF. CDR3 DNA sequence: TGTGCCAGCTCACCACGGGAAACTAGCGGGGGGAACGAGCAGTACTTC.

The chain couples TRBV5-4 to TRBJ2-3; D may be TRBD1 (6 bases). Germline CDR1 is SGHNT and CDR2 is YYREEE (reference sequence). The CDR3 sequence is 11 residues long. Trimming took off 2 bases at V and 12 bases at J, with 10 bases between the two ends. The CDR3 loop is CASSLMGQQYF. DNA of the CDR3: TGTGCCAGCAGCTTAATGGGACAACAGTATTTT.

The chain couples TRBV5-1 to TRBJ2-2, with 10 positions matching TRBD1. J gave up 3 bases and V 9 bases, and 8 bases lay outside the gene matches. Germline CDR1 SGHRS, CDR2 YFSETQ. This CDR3 is built from 15 residues. The chain's CDR3 is CATTDRGPHTGELFF. The CDR3 nucleotides read TGCGCCACCACCGACAGGGGGCCACACACCGGGGAGCTGTTTTTT.

The chain carries TRBV24-1 and TRBJ1-2; perhaps TRBD1 as D (5 bases). Trimming took off 4 bases at V and 6 bases at J, with 11 bases between the two ends. The CDR3 covers 13 residues. Germline CDR1 and CDR2: KGHDR and SFDVKD. DNA for the CDR3: TGTGCCACCAGTGACAGGGTTACGAATGGCTACACCTTC. It specifies CATSDRVTNGYTF.

This chain joins TRBV7-3 and TRBJ2-2, with 8 bases matching TRBD1. Per the germline V gene, CDR1 is SGHTA and CDR2 is FQGTGA. Trimming at V came to 0 bases and at J to 5 bases, leaving 5 bases not matched to a gene. This CDR3 is built from 16 residues. The CDR3 sequence is CASSLTSRGRTGELFF. CDR3 DNA: TGTGCCAGCAGCTTAACGTCCAGGGGGCGGACCGGGGAGCTGTTTTTT.

The chain has TRBV9 and TRBJ2-5, with a tentative D call TRBD2 (5 bases). CDR3 length: 14 residues. Looked up from germline, CDR1 is SGDLS and CDR2 is YYNGEE. Trimming stripped 3 bases from V and 3 bases from J, with 12 bases between. In DNA, the CDR3 is TGTGCCAGCAGCGGCCGGGAAAGTAAAGAGACCCAGTACTTC. Protein product: CASSGRESKETQYF.

V is TRBV2 and J is TRBJ2-6; D remains ambiguous. Germline V CDR1 and CDR2: SNHLY, FYNNEI. This CDR3 is 16 amino acids long. V was pared by 6 bases and J by 0 bases, with 12 bases between. The CDR3 spells CASRLGGSSGANVLTF. The CDR3 DNA reads as TGTGCCAGCAGATTAGGCGGCTCCTCTGGGGCCAACGTCCTGACTTTC. The variable domain in full, completed from reference TRBV2 and TRBJ2-6, reads EPEVTQTPSHQVTQMGQEVILRCVPISNHLYFYWYRQILGQKVEFLVSFYNNEISEKSEIFDDQFSVERPDGSNFTLKIRSTKLEDSAMYFCASRLGGSSGANVLTFGAGSRLTVL.

This chain joins TRBV7-2 and TRBJ2-1; 9 bases line up with TRBD1. This CDR3 has 18 amino acids. Germline assignment: CDR1 SGHTA and CDR2 FQGNSA. Losses at the gene ends were 2 bases for V and 3 bases for J; bases not matched to a gene: 11. The CDR3 region is CASSLPPRQGEGYNEQFF. The CDR3 DNA reads TGTGCCAGCAGCTTACCTCCTCGACAGGGGGAAGGCTACAATGAGCAGTTCTTC.

This rearrangement joins TRBV7-2 to TRBJ2-3, with D tentatively TRBD1 (6 bases). V lost 1 base to trimming and J lost 5 bases, with 13 bases between them. The CDR3 spans 15 residues. Germline V lookup: CDR1 SGHTA, CDR2 FQGNSA. The CDR3 region is CASSLGTVGGDTQYF. The CDR3 nucleotides are TGTGCCAGCAGCTTAGGAACGGTAGGGGGAGATACGCAGTATTTT.

V is TRBV24-1 and J is TRBJ2-1; perhaps TRBD1 as D (5 bases). The CDR3 runs 15 residues. Germline CDR1 and CDR2: KGHDR and SFDVKD. V was clipped by 4 bases and J by 4 bases, with 13 bases between them. DNA for the CDR3: TGTGCCACCAGTGACCCGAGACAGATATACAATGAGCAGTTCTTC. Translation: CATSDPRQIYNEQFF.

The chain links TRBV19 to TRBJ1-4; the D gene is possibly TRBD1 (6 bases). V lost 6 bases and J lost 0, with 8 bases in between. Per germline, CDR1 LNHDA and CDR2 SQIVND (reference sequence). The CDR3 is made up of 14 amino acids. In DNA form, the CDR3 reads TGTGCCAGTAGACAGGGCACAACTAATGAAAAACTGTTTTTT. It codes for CASRQGTTNEKLFF.

V and J are TRBV5-4 and TRBJ1-2; no clear D gene. This CDR3 is built from 15 residues. Germline CDR1 SGHNT, CDR2 YYREEE (reference sequence). V was shortened by 4 bases and J by 5 bases, with 18 bases between the two germline ends. The DNA of the CDR3 is TGTGCCAGCAGCCCTCCGGAGATGGCTTCGTATGGCTACACCTTC. The encoded protein is CASSPPEMASYGYTF.

The chain carries TRBV7-9 and TRBJ1-6; TRBD1 agrees at 11 bases. With V trimmed by 2 bases and J by 0 bases, 6 bases remained unmatched. Germline CDR1 reads SEHNR; CDR2 reads FQNEAQ (reference sequence). The CDR3 has 19 residues. As DNA, the CDR3 is TGTGCCAGCAGCTTACCGCCCGGGACAGGGGGCTCCTATAATTCACCCCTCCACTTT. This codes for CASSLPPGTGGSYNSPLHF.